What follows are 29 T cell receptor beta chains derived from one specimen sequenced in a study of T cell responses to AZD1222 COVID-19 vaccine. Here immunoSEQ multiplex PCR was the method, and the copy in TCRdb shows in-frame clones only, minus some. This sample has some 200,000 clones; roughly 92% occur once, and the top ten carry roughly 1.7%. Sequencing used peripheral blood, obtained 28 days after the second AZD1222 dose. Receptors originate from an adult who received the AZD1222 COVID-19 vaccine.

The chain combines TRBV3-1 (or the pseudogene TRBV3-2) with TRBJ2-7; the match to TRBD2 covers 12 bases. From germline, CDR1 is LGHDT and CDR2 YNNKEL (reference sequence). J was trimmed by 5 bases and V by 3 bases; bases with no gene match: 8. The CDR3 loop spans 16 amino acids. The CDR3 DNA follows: TGTGCCAGCAGCCATTTCCGACTAGCGGGAGCCCACGAGCAGTACTTC. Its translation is CASSHFRLAGAHEQYF.

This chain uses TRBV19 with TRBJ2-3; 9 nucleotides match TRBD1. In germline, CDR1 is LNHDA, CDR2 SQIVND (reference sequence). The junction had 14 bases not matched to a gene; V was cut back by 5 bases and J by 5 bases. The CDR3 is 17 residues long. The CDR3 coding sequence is TGTGCCAGTAGTCCGACCCTGGGACAGGGTCGAGGAGATACGCAGTATTTT. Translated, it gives CASSPTLGQGRGDTQYF.

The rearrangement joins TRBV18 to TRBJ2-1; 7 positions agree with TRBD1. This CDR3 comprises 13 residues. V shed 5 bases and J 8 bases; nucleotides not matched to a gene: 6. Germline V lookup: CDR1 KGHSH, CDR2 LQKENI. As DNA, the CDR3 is TGTGCCAGCTCATCCCGACAGGGCCATGAGCAGTTCTTC. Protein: CASSSRQGHEQFF.

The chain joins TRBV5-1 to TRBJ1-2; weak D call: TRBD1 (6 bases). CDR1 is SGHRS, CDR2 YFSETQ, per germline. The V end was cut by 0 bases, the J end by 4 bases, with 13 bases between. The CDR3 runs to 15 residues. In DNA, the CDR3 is TGCGCCAGCAGCTTGGCTTCAGGGGCCCTCTATGGCTACACCTTC. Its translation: CASSLASGALYGYTF. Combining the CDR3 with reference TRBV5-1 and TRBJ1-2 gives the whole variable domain KAGVTQTPRYLIKTRGQQVTLSCSPISGHRSVSWYQQTPGQGLQFLFEYFSETQRNKGNFPGRFSGRQFSNSRSEMNVSTLELGDSALYLCASSLASGALYGYTFGSGTRLTVV.

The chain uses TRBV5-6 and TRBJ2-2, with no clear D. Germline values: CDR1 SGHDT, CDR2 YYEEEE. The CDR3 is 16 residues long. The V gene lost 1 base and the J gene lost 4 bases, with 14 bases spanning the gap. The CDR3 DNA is TGTGCCAGCAGCTTGTTCTGGTCATTGGGCACCGGGGAGCTGTTTTTT. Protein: CASSLFWSLGTGELFF.

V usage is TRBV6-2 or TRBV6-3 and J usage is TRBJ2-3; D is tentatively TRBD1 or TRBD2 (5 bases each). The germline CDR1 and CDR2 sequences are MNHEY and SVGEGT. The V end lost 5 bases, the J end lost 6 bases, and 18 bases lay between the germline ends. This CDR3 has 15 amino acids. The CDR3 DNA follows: TGTGCCAGCAGTACCCATCCGGGACCCTCGGATACGCAGTATTTT. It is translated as CASSTHPGPSDTQYF.

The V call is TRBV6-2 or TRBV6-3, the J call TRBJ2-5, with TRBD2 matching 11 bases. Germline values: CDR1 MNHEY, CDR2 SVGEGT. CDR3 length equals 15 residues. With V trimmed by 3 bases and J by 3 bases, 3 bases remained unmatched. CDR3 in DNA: TGTGCCAGCAGTTATGGGACTAGCGGAAAAGAGACCCAGTACTTC. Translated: CASSYGTSGKETQYF.

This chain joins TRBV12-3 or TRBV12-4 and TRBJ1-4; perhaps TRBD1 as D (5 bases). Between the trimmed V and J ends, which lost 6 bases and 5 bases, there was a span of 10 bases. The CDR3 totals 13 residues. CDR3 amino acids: CASRIGGNEKLFF. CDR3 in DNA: TGTGCCAGCAGGATTGGGGGGAATGAAAAACTGTTTTTT.

The CDR3 here is CASSPPLQGGEQYF. CDR3 in DNA: TGTGCCAGCTCACCCCCGTTACAGGGTGGCGAGCAGTACTTC. This chain connects TRBV18 to TRBJ2-7, with D possibly being TRBD1 (6 bases). CDR1 KGHSH and CDR2 LQKENI come from the germline V gene. Trimming removed 3 bases from V and 6 bases from J, with 15 bases in between. The CDR3 runs to 14 residues.

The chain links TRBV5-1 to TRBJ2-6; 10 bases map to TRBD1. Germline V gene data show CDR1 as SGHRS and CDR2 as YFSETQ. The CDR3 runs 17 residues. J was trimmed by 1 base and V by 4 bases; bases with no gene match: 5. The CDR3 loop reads CASSRTGGGSGANVLTF. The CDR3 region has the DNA TGCGCCAGCAGCCGGACAGGGGGAGGGTCTGGGGCCAACGTCCTGACTTTC. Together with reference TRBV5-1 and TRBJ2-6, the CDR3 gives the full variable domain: KAGVTQTPRYLIKTRGQQVTLSCSPISGHRSVSWYQQTPGQGLQFLFEYFSETQRNKGNFPGRFSGRQFSNSRSEMNVSTLELGDSALYLCASSRTGGGSGANVLTFGAGSRLTVL.

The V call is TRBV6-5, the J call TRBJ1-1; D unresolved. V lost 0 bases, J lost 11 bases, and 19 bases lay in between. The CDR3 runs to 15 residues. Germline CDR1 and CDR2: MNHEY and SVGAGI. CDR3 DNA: TGTGCCAGCAGTTACTCGAGGCAGACCGCGTTGAACGCTTTCTTT. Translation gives CASSYSRQTALNAFF.

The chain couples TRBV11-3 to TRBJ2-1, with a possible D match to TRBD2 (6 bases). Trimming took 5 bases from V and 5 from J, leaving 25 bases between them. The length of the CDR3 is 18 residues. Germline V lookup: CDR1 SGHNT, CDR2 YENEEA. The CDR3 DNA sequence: TGTGCCAGCAGCCTGGGGGAAATAGCGGACGGCTGGAACAATGAGCAGTTCTTC. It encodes CASSLGEIADGWNNEQFF.

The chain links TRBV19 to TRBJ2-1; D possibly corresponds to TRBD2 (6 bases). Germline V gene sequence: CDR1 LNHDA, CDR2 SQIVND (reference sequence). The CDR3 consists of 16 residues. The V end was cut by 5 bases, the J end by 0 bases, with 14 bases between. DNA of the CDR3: TGTGCCAGTAGTCCTTTTCGGGGGTTCTCCTACAATGAGCAGTTCTTC. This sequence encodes CASSPFRGFSYNEQFF.

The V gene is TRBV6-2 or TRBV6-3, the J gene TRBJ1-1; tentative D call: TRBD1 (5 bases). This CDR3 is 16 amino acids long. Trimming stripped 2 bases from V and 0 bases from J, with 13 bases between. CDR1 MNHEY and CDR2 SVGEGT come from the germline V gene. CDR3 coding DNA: TGTGCCAGCAGTTACAACCCTATGGGGGTGAACACTGAAGCTTTCTTT. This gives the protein CASSYNPMGVNTEAFF.

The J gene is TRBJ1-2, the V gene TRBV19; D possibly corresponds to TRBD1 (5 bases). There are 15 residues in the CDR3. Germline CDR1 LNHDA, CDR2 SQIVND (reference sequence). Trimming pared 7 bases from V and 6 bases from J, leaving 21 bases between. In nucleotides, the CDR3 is TGTGCCAGTACTCTTGGACAAACGCAGGGACATGGCTACACCTTC. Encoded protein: CASTLGQTQGHGYTF.

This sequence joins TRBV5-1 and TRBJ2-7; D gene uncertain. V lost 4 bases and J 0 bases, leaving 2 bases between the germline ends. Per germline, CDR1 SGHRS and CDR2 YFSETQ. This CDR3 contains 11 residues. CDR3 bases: TGCGCCAGCAGCGCCTCCTACGAGCAGTACTTC. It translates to CASSASYEQYF.

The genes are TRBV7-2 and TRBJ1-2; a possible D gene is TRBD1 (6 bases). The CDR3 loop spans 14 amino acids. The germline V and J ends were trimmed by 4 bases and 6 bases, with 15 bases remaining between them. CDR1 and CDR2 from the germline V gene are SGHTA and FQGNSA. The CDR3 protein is CASSSPGAAHGYTF. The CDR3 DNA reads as TGTGCCAGCAGCTCCCCGGGGGCGGCCCATGGCTACACCTTC.

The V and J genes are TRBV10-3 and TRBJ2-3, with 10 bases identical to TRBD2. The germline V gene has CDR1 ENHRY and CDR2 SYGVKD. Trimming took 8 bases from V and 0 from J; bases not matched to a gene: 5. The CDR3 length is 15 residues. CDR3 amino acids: CAIAVLAGSTDTQYF. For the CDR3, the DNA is TGTGCCATCGCCGTACTAGCGGGGAGCACAGATACGCAGTATTTT.

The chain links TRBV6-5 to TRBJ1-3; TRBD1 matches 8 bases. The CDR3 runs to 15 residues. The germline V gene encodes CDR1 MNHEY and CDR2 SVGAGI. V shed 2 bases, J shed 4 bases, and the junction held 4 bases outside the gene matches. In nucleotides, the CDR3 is TGTGCCAGCAGTTACGAGTACAGGGGGGGAAACACCATATATTTT. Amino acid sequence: CASSYEYRGGNTIYF.

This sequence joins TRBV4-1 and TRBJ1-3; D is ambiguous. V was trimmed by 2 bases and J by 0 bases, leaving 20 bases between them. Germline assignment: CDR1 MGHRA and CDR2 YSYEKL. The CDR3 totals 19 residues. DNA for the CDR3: TGCGCCAGCAGCCAAACCCCGCTAGAAGGTTCTTACTCTGGAAACACCATATATTTT. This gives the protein CASSQTPLEGSYSGNTIYF.

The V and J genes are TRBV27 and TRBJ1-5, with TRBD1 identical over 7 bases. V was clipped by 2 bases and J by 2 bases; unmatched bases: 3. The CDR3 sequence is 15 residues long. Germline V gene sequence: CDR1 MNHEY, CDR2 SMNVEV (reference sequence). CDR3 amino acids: CASSLRGTGNQPQHF. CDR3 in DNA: TGTGCCAGCAGTTTACGCGGGACAGGCAATCAGCCCCAGCATTTT.

The CDR3 DNA reads as TGTGCCAGCAGCGGACGAACCAGACAGGGTGGGGGCACTGAAGCTTTCTTT. Its translation: CASSGRTRQGGGTEAFF. V is TRBV9 and J is TRBJ1-1, with TRBD1 identical over 7 bases. The length of the CDR3 is 17 residues. Germline CDR1 reads SGDLS; CDR2 reads YYNGEE. The V segment lost 3 bases and the J segment 4 bases; nucleotides outside the gene matches: 15.

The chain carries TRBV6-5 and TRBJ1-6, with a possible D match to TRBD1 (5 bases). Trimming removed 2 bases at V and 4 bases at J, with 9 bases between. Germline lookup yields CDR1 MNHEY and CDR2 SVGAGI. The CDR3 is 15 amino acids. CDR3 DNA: TGTGCCAGCAGTTACGCTACAGGTTATAATTCACCCCTCCACTTT. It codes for CASSYATGYNSPLHF.

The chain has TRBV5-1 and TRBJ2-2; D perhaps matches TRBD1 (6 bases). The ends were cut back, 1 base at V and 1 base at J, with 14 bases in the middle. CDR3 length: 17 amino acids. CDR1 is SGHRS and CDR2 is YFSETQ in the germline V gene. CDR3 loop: CASSLTPGTKNTGELFF. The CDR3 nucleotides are TGCGCCAGCAGCTTGACCCCCGGGACAAAGAACACCGGGGAGCTGTTTTTT.

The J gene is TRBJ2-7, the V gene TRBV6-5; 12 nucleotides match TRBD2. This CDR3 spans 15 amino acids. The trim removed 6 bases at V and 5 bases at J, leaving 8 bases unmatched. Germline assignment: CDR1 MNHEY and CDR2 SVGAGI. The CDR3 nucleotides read TGTGCCAGCAGACCCGGGACTAGCGGGTACGACGAGCAGTACTTC. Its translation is CASRPGTSGYDEQYF.

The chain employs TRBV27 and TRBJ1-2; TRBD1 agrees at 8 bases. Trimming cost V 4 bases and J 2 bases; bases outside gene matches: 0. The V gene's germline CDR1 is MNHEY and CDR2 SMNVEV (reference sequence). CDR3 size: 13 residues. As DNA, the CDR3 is TGTGCCAGCAGTTACAGGGGGAACTATGGCTACACCTTC. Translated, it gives CASSYRGNYGYTF.

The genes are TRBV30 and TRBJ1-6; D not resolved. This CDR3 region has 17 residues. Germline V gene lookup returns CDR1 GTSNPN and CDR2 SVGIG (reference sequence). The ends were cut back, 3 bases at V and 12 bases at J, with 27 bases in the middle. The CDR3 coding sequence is TGTGCCTGGAGCCTGACTATAAAGGTTAATGGATGGCGACCCCTCCACTTT. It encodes CAWSLTIKVNGWRPLHF.

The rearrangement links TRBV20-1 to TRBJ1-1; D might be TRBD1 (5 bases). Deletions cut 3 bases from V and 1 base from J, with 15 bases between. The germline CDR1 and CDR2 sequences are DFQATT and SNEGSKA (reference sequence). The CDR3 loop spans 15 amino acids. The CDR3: CSASKTDSWNTEAFF. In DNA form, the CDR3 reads TGCAGTGCTAGTAAGACCGACAGCTGGAACACTGAAGCTTTCTTT.

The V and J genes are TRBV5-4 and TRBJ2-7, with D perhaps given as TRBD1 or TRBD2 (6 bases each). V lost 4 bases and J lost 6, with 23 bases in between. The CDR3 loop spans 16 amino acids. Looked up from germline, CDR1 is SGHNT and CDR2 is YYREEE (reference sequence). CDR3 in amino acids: CASSPRGDQTAPEQYF. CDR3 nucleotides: TGTGCCAGCAGCCCTAGGGGGGACCAAACCGCCCCCGAGCAGTACTTC.